Each of the 4 T cell receptor beta chains below was sequenced from the same sample in a study of pediatric ulcerative colitis. Only in-frame clones appear in the TCRdb table, and some are missing; sequencing was by immunoSEQ multiplex PCR. The sample has more than 50,000 clones, 75% to 90% seen once. The sample consisted of blood. The receptors originated from a boy aged 5-17 years who was a control in a study of pediatric ulcerative colitis.

The chain recombines TRBV18 with TRBJ2-1; 13 bases fit TRBD2. V was clipped by 3 bases and J by 5 bases; unmatched bases: 13. This CDR3 is built from 19 residues. Per germline, CDR1 KGHSH and CDR2 LQKENI. The DNA for the CDR3 is TGTGCCAGCTCACCCACTTACCTCGGACTAGCGGGAGATAACAATGAGCAGTTCTTC. It codes for CASSPTYLGLAGDNNEQFF.

In DNA, the CDR3 is TGTGCCAGCAGCTGGGGGACATCTAGCAATCAGCCCCAGCATTTT. Its protein is CASSWGTSSNQPQHF. This chain joins TRBV5-8 and TRBJ1-5, with a tentative D call TRBD1 (6 bases). The CDR3 covers 15 residues. Germline loops: CDR1 SGHTS, CDR2 YDEGEE. V was cut by 3 bases and J by 0 bases, with 10 bases left in between.

The chain links TRBV6-1 to TRBJ2-5, with D possibly being TRBD1 or TRBD2 (6 bases each). The germline CDR1 and CDR2 sequences are MNHNS and SASEGT. The length of the CDR3 is 15 residues. Trimming stripped 6 bases from V and 0 bases from J, with 14 bases between. CDR3 DNA: TGTGCCAGCAGCGCCTTAAGGGGGGACCAAGAGACCCAGTACTTC. The encoded protein is CASSALRGDQETQYF.

This chain joins TRBV25-1 and TRBJ2-2; possible D gene TRBD1, 5 bases. From germline, CDR1 is MGHDK and CDR2 SYGVNS. The CDR3 is made up of 14 amino acids. V lost 4 bases and J 2 bases, leaving 8 bases between the germline ends. In nucleotides, the CDR3 is TGTGCCAGCAGTGCGACAGTAAACACCGGGGAGCTGTTTTTT. Protein sequence: CASSATVNTGELFF. Filled out from reference TRBV25-1 and TRBJ2-2, the complete variable domain reads EADIYQTPRYLVIGTGKKITLECSQTMGHDKMYWYQQDPGMELHLIHYSYGVNSTEKGDLSSESTVSRIRTEHFPLTLESARPSHTSQYLCASSATVNTGELFFGEGSRLTVL.